Listed here are 14 T cell receptor beta chains from one sample, sequenced in a study of OX40 agonist ivuxolimab in advanced cancers. Generated by immunoSEQ multiplex PCR, the TCRdb table keeps only in-frame clones and is missing some. The sample lists 65,000 to 95,000 clones; 70% to 90% were seen once. The sample here was CD4+ or CD8+ T cells sorted from blood, taken in a trial of the OX40 agonist ivuxolimab. The source of these receptors is an adult with an advanced solid tumor such as melanoma, head and neck, liver or kidney cancer.

J is TRBJ2-7 and V is TRBV7-2; D is uncertain. Germline CDR1 and CDR2: SGHTA and FQGNSA. V was shortened by 0 bases and J by 3 bases, with 18 bases between the two germline ends. This CDR3 contains 17 residues. This CDR3 reads CASSLAIRAASIYEQYF. The CDR3 coding sequence is TGTGCCAGCAGCTTAGCGATCCGGGCAGCGTCGATCTACGAGCAGTACTTC.

V gene TRBV6-5 combines with J gene TRBJ2-7; possibly TRBD1 for D (5 bases). CDR1 and CDR2 from the germline V gene are MNHEY and SVGAGI. Trimming cost V 6 bases and J 1 base, with 16 bases left between them. The CDR3 covers 15 residues. This CDR3 is CASRPTGYTSYEQYF. CDR3 nucleotide sequence: TGTGCCAGCAGGCCCACAGGATATACGTCCTACGAGCAGTACTTC.

The V gene is TRBV7-8, the J gene TRBJ1-5; D remains unclear. The CDR3 extends over 15 amino acids. The V end was cut by 1 base, the J end by 3 bases, with 10 bases between. Germline CDR1 is SGHVS and CDR2 is FQNEAQ. This CDR3 is CASSLERGFNQPQHF. As DNA, the CDR3 is TGTGCCAGCAGCTTAGAGCGTGGCTTCAATCAGCCCCAGCATTTT.

The chain carries TRBV28 and TRBJ1-3; D is uncertain. V was clipped by 5 bases and J by 2 bases, with 4 bases between them. CDR3 length: 12 amino acids. CDR1 is MDHEN, CDR2 SYDVKM, per germline. This CDR3 is CASSEAGNTIYF. For the CDR3, the DNA is TGTGCCAGCAGTGAAGCTGGAAACACCATATATTTT.

J is TRBJ2-7 and V is TRBV5-1, with 12 bases aligning to TRBD1. With V trimmed by 2 bases and J by 5 bases, 5 bases remained unmatched. Germline assignment: CDR1 SGHRS and CDR2 YFSETQ. There are 15 residues in the CDR3. The CDR3 loop reads CASSFGTGGMNEQYF. The CDR3, as DNA: TGCGCCAGCAGCTTCGGGACAGGGGGCATGAACGAGCAGTACTTC.

The rearrangement joins TRBV4-3 to TRBJ2-3; 7 bases are shared with TRBD1. The CDR3 contains 15 residues. V was clipped by 2 bases and J by 3 bases; unmatched bases: 5. Germline V gene lookup returns CDR1 LGHNA and CDR2 YSLEER. This CDR3 reads CASSQTTGMTDTQYF. Written as DNA, the CDR3 is TGCGCCAGCAGCCAAACGACAGGGATGACAGATACGCAGTATTTT.

This clone was observed a handful of times. The chain carries TRBV2 and TRBJ1-4; 8 nucleotides line up with TRBD1. From germline, CDR1 is SNHLY and CDR2 FYNNEI. The CDR3 contains 14 residues. J was trimmed by 8 bases and V by 5 bases; bases with no gene match: 7. CDR3 loop: CASSPGTGGEKLFF. In DNA, the CDR3 is TGTGCCAGCAGTCCTGGGACAGGCGGGGAAAAACTGTTTTTT. Using reference TRBV2 and TRBJ1-4 for the parts outside the CDR3, the full variable domain is EPEVTQTPSHQVTQMGQEVILRCVPISNHLYFYWYRQILGQKVEFLVSFYNNEISEKSEIFDDQFSVERPDGSNFTLKIRSTKLEDSAMYFCASSPGTGGEKLFFGSGTQLSVL.

The rearrangement joins TRBV2 to TRBJ1-1; D uncertain. This CDR3 has 13 amino acids. Per the germline V gene, CDR1 is SNHLY and CDR2 is FYNNEI. V lost 2 bases and J lost 11, with 15 bases in between. Here the CDR3 DNA reads TGTGCCAGCAGTGAAAGGTGGCCGGGGTTGGCTTTCTTT. This gives the protein CASSERWPGLAFF.

The rearrangement joins TRBV5-4 to TRBJ1-2; 8 nucleotides agree with TRBD1. V lost 1 base, J lost 4 bases, and 6 bases stayed unmatched. The germline gives CDR1 SGHNT, CDR2 YYREEE (reference sequence). The CDR3 sequence is 15 residues long. The CDR3 DNA is TGTGCCAGCAGCTTGAGACAGGGGTCACTCTATGGCTACACCTTC. Translated: CASSLRQGSLYGYTF.

The rearrangement joins TRBV5-1 to TRBJ2-5, with TRBD1 as a possible D gene (6 bases). This CDR3 has 15 residues. Trimming removed 0 bases at V and 5 bases at J, with 14 bases between. Germline loops: CDR1 SGHRS, CDR2 YFSETQ. This CDR3 is CASSLGDTSGETQYF. The CDR3 DNA follows: TGCGCCAGCAGCTTGGGGGACACGTCGGGGGAGACCCAGTACTTC.

Details on this clone: The junction differs from germline at one of its ends, possibly a read error. The chain has TRBV27 and TRBJ1-6; TRBD1 might be the D (5 bases). The CDR3 runs 13 residues. Looked up from germline, CDR1 is MNHEY and CDR2 is SMNVEV (reference sequence). As DNA, the CDR3 is TGTGCCAGTACCAGGGACCCTAATTCACCCCCCCACTTT. The encoded protein is CASTRDPNSPPHF.

The chain employs TRBV9 and TRBJ1-6; no clear D gene. Per germline, CDR1 SGDLS and CDR2 YYNGEE. The CDR3 runs 19 residues. The germline V and J ends were trimmed by 0 bases and 0 bases, with 16 bases remaining between them. The CDR3, as DNA: TGTGCCAGCAGCGTAGCTCCCCAAGGCAAGAGCTCCTATAATTCACCCCTCCACTTT. It encodes CASSVAPQGKSSYNSPLHF.

V usage is TRBV23-1 and J usage is TRBJ2-1, with a possible D match to TRBD2 (7 bases). TRBV23-1 is designated an ORF whose function remains uncertain. V lost 3 bases to trimming and J lost 4 bases, with 19 bases between them. The CDR3 is 17 residues long. The chain's CDR3 is CASSQKLVGGPYNEQFF. In nucleotides, the CDR3 is TGCGCCAGCAGTCAGAAACTAGTGGGGGGGCCTTACAATGAGCAGTTCTTC.

The rearrangement links TRBV19 to TRBJ1-6; D uncertain. The ends were cut back, 6 bases at V and 12 bases at J, with 15 bases in the middle. The V gene's germline CDR1 is LNHDA and CDR2 SQIVND (reference sequence). The length of the CDR3 is 13 residues. The CDR3 nucleotides read TGTGCCAGTAGGGGTCAAACTAGTTTACCCCTCCACTTT. Residues: CASRGQTSLPLHF.